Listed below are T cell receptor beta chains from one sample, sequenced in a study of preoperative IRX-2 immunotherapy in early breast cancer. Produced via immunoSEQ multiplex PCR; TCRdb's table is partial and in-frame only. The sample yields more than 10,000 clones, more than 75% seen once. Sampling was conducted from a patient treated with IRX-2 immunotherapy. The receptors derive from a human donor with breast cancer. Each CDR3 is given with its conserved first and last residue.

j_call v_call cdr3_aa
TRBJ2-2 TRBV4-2 CASSQGLANTGELFF
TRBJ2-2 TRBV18 CASSSGTSGGSNTGELFF
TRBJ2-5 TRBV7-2 CASSLVGSPPYYF
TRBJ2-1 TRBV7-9 CASSPGLSSYNEQFF
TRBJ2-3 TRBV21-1 CASRENSSSTDTQYF
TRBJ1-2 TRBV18 CASSPSTGDYGYTF
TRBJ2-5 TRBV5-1 CASSFGTAQETQYF
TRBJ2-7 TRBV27 CASSLSAGRSYEQYF
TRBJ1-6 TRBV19 CASSGQGYSPLHF
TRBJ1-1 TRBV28 CASTPGDKHTEAFF
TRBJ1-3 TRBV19 CASSMVSRGPGNTIYF
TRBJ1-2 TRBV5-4 CASSFEGGYGYTF
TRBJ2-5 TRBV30 CAWTSGGQTQYF
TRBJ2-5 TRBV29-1 CSVSGGRVREETQYF
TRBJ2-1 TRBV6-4 CASSDSNDGTNEQFF
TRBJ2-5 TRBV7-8 CASSLVLAGETQYF
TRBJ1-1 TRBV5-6 CASSPWSGEAFF
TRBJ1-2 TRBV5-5 CASSNGQGHYGYTF
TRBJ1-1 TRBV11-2 CASSFTNTEAFF
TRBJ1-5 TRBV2 CASRPPGQGNQPQHF
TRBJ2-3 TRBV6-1 CASSGRGRKDTQYF
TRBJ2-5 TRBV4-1 CASSHEDSGRETQYF
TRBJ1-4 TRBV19 CASTRAGREKLFF
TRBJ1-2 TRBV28 CASGIERPSRYTF
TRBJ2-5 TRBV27 CASSLAAPQGLLKTQYF
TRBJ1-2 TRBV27 CASRPWSAEDGYTF
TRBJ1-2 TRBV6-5 CASSYKGQGYGYTF
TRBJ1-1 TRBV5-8 CASSLVKGSVWNTEAFF
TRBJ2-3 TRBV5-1 CASSYGTVFSSTDTQYF
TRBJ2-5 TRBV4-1 CASSQDFAFGQETQYF
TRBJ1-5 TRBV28 CASSGTWAQHF
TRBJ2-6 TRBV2 CASTNSGANVLTF
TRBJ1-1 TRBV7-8 CASSLQGSVNTEAFF
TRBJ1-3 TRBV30 CAWGDRGSSGNTIYF
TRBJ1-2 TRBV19 CASSMQGRGGYTF